The 5 T cell receptor beta chains below all came from one sample that was sequenced in a study of blood T cell repertoires in COVID-19. Assay: immunoSEQ multiplex PCR; the TCRdb copy retains only in-frame clones and omits some. The sample lists under 200,000 clones; about 85% were seen once. Input material: peripheral blood. The receptor source for this set is a man aged 35 to 55 with acute or convalescent COVID-19.

The chain has TRBV10-3 and TRBJ1-1; the D gene is possibly TRBD1 (5 bases). This CDR3 has 12 residues. Germline CDR1 and CDR2: ENHRY and SYGVKD. Trimming stripped 6 bases from V and 1 base from J, with 6 bases between. This chain's CDR3 is CAIRDKNTEAFF. The CDR3 DNA reads as TGTGCCATCAGGGACAAGAACACTGAAGCTTTCTTT.

The CDR3 region has the DNA TGTGCCATCAGTGAGTCAAGGGACAGGAGCCGTTTTGAAAAACTGTTTTTT. Its translation: CAISESRDRSRFEKLFF. This chain links TRBV10-3 with TRBJ1-4; 8 bases match TRBD1. Germline V CDR1 and CDR2: ENHRY, SYGVKD. This CDR3 is built from 17 residues. V dropped 0 bases and J dropped 7; count of bases not matched to a gene: 10.

On this clone itself: Other DNA sequences in this sample translate to the same CDR3. The chain employs TRBV7-3 and TRBJ1-1; D is undetermined. The CDR3 extends over 13 amino acids. Germline V gives CDR1 SGHTA, CDR2 FQGTGA. Deletions cut 2 bases from V and 0 bases from J, with 4 bases between. The CDR3 DNA is TGTGCCAGCAGCTTATTAGTGAACACTGAAGCTTTCTTT. It encodes CASSLLVNTEAFF.

This chain connects TRBV2 to TRBJ1-4; 10 bases match TRBD1. The germline V gene has CDR1 SNHLY and CDR2 FYNNEI. The CDR3 contains 18 residues. J lost 10 bases, V lost 6 bases, and 20 bases had no gene match. CDR3 nucleotide sequence: TGTGCCAGCAGCTTGCTGGGAGGAACGACAGGGGGCTTCGGAAAACTGTTTTTT. Residues: CASSLLGGTTGGFGKLFF.

V gene TRBV11-2 combines with J gene TRBJ1-1, with TRBD1 matching over 7 bases. The CDR3 consists of 11 residues. Germline V gives CDR1 SGHAT, CDR2 FQNNGV. Germline trimming cut 5 bases from V and 10 bases from J; bases unmatched to any gene: 4. The CDR3 nucleotides are TGTGCCAGCAGCCAGACAGGGACAGCTTTCTTT. Protein: CASSQTGTAFF.